The rows below give T cell receptor beta chains drawn from one sample of a study of blood T cell repertoires in COVID-19. This table comes from immunoSEQ multiplex PCR, and its TCRdb copy is limited to in-frame clones, with some not included. The data show about 190,000 clones, more than 75% seen once. The sequenced material came from peripheral blood. The receptors shown here come from a human donor in a cohort sampled during active COVID-19. CDR3s include the opening cysteine and the closing phenylalanine or tryptophan. The D gene is left open where the match is weak. Expanded clones are given a class, and other clones once, few, many or no size at all.

j_call d_call cdr3_length v_call clone_size cdr3_nt cdr3_aa
TRBJ2-2 - 14 TRBV30 once TGTGCCTGGATGCTGATCCGGGACACCGGGGAGCTGTTTTTT CAWMLIRDTGELFF
TRBJ2-7 - 16 TRBV4-2 once TGTGCCAGCAGCTACTACGGGAGCACCCTCTCCTACGAGCAGTACTTC CASSYYGSTLSYEQYF
TRBJ2-5 - 14 TRBV7-9 - TGTGCCAGCAGCTTATCATCGGGTGGAGAGACCCAGTACTTC CASSLSSGGETQYF
TRBJ2-3 - 15 TRBV11-2 - TGTGCCAGCAGCTTATTGATAGTAACGGGTATGGCGCAGTATTTT CASSLLIVTGMAQYF
TRBJ2-3 TRBD1 16 TRBV5-1 - TGCGCCAGCAGGCCAGACAGGGGACGGAGCACAGATACGCAGTATTTT CASRPDRGRSTDTQYF
TRBJ2-7 TRBD2 17 TRBV5-6 - TGTGCCAGCAGCTTGGCGGGACTAGCGTCAAGCTCCTACGAGCAGTACTTC CASSLAGLASSSYEQYF
TRBJ1-2 TRBD1 14 TRBV5-1 - TGCGCCAGCAGTCGGGACAGGGCCGACTATGGCTACACCTTC CASSRDRADYGYTF
TRBJ2-1 TRBD1 13 TRBV5-4 - TGTGCCAGCAGAAAGACAGGGTGGAATGAGCAGTTCTTC CASRKTGWNEQFF
TRBJ1-5 TRBD1 15 TRBV5-5 - TGTGCCAGCAGCTTGGGTCAGGGGGCATATCAGCCCCAGCATTTT CASSLGQGAYQPQHF
TRBJ2-1 - 16 TRBV5-1 - TGCGCCAGCAGCTTGGATGCGGGACTGCAATACAATGAGCAGTTCTTC CASSLDAGLQYNEQFF
TRBJ2-3 TRBD2 17 TRBV18 - TGTGCCAGCTCACCCAGTCGCGAGCGGGGGACCACAGATACGCAGTATTTT CASSPSRERGTTDTQYF
TRBJ1-2 - 16 TRBV19 - TGTGCCAGTAGTCTCTTCCAAAAGACCGGAGACTATGGCTACACCTTC CASSLFQKTGDYGYTF
TRBJ1-3 - 15 TRBV7-2 - TGTGCCAGCAGCTTAATCTCGGTAGCCGGAAACACCATATATTTT CASSLISVAGNTIYF
TRBJ2-5 - 15 TRBV5-5 - TGTGCCAGCAGCGGTCAGGGTAACCTTCAAGAGACCCAGTACTTC CASSGQGNLQETQYF
TRBJ2-1 - 13 TRBV6-5 many TGTGCCAGCAGTTCCCTATCGGGGAAGAGGCAGTTCTTC CASSSLSGKRQFF
TRBJ1-4 TRBD1 14 TRBV5-1 - TGCGCCAGCAGCTCGGGACAGGGACGCGAAAAACTGTTTTTT CASSSGQGREKLFF
TRBJ2-1 TRBD2 17 TRBV5-1 - TGCGCCAGCAGCTTTGGAGCGGGGGGGCTTGGATACAATGAGCAGTTCTTC CASSFGAGGLGYNEQFF
TRBJ2-2 - 15 TRBV7-2 - TGTGCCAGCAGCCCCTATGGTGCGAACACCGGGGAGCTGTTTTTT CASSPYGANTGELFF
TRBJ2-1 TRBD1 14 TRBV27 - TGTGCCAGCAGTTCGGGCAGGGGGCTGAATGAGCAGTTCTTC CASSSGRGLNEQFF
TRBJ2-7 TRBD2 15 TRBV13 - TGTGCCAGCAGCCCGTTAGCGGGAGCGGCCTCCGAGCAGTACTTC CASSPLAGAASEQYF
TRBJ1-1 - 15 TRBV9 - TGTGCCAGCAGCCTCAGTGCAGGGGTGAACACTGAAGCTTTCTTT CASSLSAGVNTEAFF
TRBJ2-2 TRBD2 14 TRBV5-4 - TGTGCCAGCAGCTGGGGACTAGCGGCCGGGGAGCTGTTTTTT CASSWGLAAGELFF
TRBJ2-7 TRBD1 12 TRBV5-4 - TGTGCCAGCTCCCGGGACAGCTACGAGCAGTACTTC CASSRDSYEQYF
TRBJ1-3 - 13 TRBV7-8 - TGTGCCAGCAGCACCTTACAGGGTTACACCATATATTTT CASSTLQGYTIYF
TRBJ1-1 - 16 TRBV3-1/TRBV3-2 - TGTGCCAGCAGCCTCGGGCTCTCTGCGCAGGGCACTGAAGCTTTCTTT CASSLGLSAQGTEAFF
TRBJ2-7 TRBD1 16 TRBV10-1 many TGCGCCAGCAGGGGACAGGCCCGTCTGTCCTCCTACGAGCAGTACTTC CASRGQARLSSYEQYF
TRBJ2-7 TRBD1 13 TRBV25-1 - TGTGCCAGCAGTAAGGACAGGGGGTACGAGCAGTACTTC CASSKDRGYEQYF
TRBJ1-1 - 14 TRBV3-1/TRBV3-2 - TGTGCCAGCAGCCAAGTATCCGGACAAGCCCAAGCTTTCTTT CASSQVSGQAQAFF
TRBJ2-2 - 16 TRBV4-2 - TGTGCCAGCAGCGGGTTAGGTGACACGAACACCGGGGAGCTGTTTTTT CASSGLGDTNTGELFF
TRBJ2-7 - 16 TRBV3-1/TRBV3-2 - TGTGCCAGCAGCCAAGATTGGCGGGGGCAAACCTACGAGCAGTACTTC CASSQDWRGQTYEQYF
TRBJ2-1 TRBD2 19 TRBV13 once TGTGCCAGCAGACTAGGGACTAGCGGGTTCCAAAGGGGCTACAATGAGCAGTTCTTC CASRLGTSGFQRGYNEQFF
TRBJ2-2 TRBD2 18 TRBV9 - TGTGCCAGCAGCCCGTGGAGGACTAGCGGGAGAGGCACCGGGGAGCTGTTTTTT CASSPWRTSGRGTGELFF
TRBJ2-1 TRBD2 15 TRBV6-1 - TGTGCCAGCAGTGAACGGCCTAGCGGGAAGAATGAGCAGTTCTTC CASSERPSGKNEQFF
TRBJ1-6 - 15 TRBV6-6 - TGTGCCAGCAGCCCCCGTTCAGGGTATGGTTCACCCCTCCACTTT CASSPRSGYGSPLHF
TRBJ1-5 TRBD1 14 TRBV28 - TGTGCCAGCAGTTCCACAGGGGGTGACCAGCCCCAGCATTTT CASSSTGGDQPQHF
TRBJ2-3 TRBD1 15 TRBV24-1 once TGTGCGGGAAGGACAGGTCGAGGATACACAGATACGCAGTATTTT CAGRTGRGYTDTQYF
TRBJ2-7 - 13 TRBV21-1 - TGTGCCAGCCTAGTAGGGAGGACCTACGAACAGTACTTC CASLVGRTYEQYF